This entry lists 29 T cell receptor beta chains sequenced from one sample in a study of T cell responses to AZD1222 COVID-19 vaccine. TCRdb's table, derived via immunoSEQ multiplex PCR, lists solely in-frame clones and lacks some. In the table there are approximately 120,000 clones, approximately 85% of which are singletons. Sequencing used peripheral blood, obtained 28 days after the second AZD1222 dose. These receptor sequences come from an adult who received the AZD1222 COVID-19 vaccine.

The chain joins TRBV24-1 to TRBJ2-3; possibly TRBD2 for D (6 bases). V gave up 9 bases and J gave up 6 bases, with 15 bases separating them. From germline, CDR1 is KGHDR and CDR2 SFDVKD. CDR3 size: 13 residues. The CDR3, as DNA: TGTGCCACCCAGGGTGACCGGGGGGATACGCAGTATTTT. Translating it yields CATQGDRGDTQYF.

The genes are TRBV28 and TRBJ2-7, with 7 bases aligning to TRBD2. V lost 7 bases and J lost 5; bases outside the gene matches: 11. The CDR3 totals 14 residues. The germline V gene has CDR1 MDHEN and CDR2 SYDVKM. The CDR3 bases are TGTGCCAGCACCTCGCCGGGGGGTGCTGACGAGCAGTACTTC. The encoded protein is CASTSPGGADEQYF.

In this sample, this clone turned up once. The chain uses TRBV15 and TRBJ1-2, with D unclear. The CDR3 totals 13 residues. Per the germline V gene, CDR1 is LNHNV and CDR2 is YYDKDF (reference sequence). V lost 1 base, J lost 2 bases, and 5 bases lay in between. The CDR3 protein is CATSRGQNYGYTF. The CDR3 region has the DNA TGTGCCACCAGCAGAGGGCAGAACTATGGCTACACCTTC.

The chain uses TRBV11-2 and TRBJ2-1; 10 bases fit TRBD2. CDR1 is SGHAT and CDR2 is FQNNGV in the germline V gene. The CDR3 extends over 15 amino acids. J was trimmed by 6 bases and V by 4 bases; bases with no gene match: 6. CDR3 sequence reads: CASSWGTSVGNEQFF. CDR3 in DNA: TGTGCCAGCAGCTGGGGGACTAGCGTAGGCAATGAGCAGTTCTTC.

The chain combines TRBV7-9 with TRBJ2-1; 11 bases agree with TRBD2. V shed 4 bases, J shed 4 bases, and the junction held 9 bases outside the gene matches. CDR3 size: 17 residues. Per the germline V gene, CDR1 is SEHNR and CDR2 is FQNEAQ (reference sequence). CDR3 region: CASSYQLSGGAYNEQFF. The CDR3 DNA reads as TGTGCCAGCAGCTACCAACTTAGCGGGGGGGCGTACAATGAGCAGTTCTTC.

The chain is built from TRBV7-8 and TRBJ1-2, with TRBD1 matching 7 bases. Germline V gene lookup returns CDR1 SGHVS and CDR2 FQNEAQ. This CDR3 has 15 amino acids. The V gene end was trimmed by 5 bases and the J gene end by 4 bases; junction bases not matched to a gene: 10. Here the CDR3 reads CASSLIQGDSYGYTF. CDR3 DNA sequence: TGTGCCAGCAGCCTCATCCAGGGGGACAGCTATGGCTACACCTTC.

V and J are TRBV7-9 and TRBJ1-5, with D hard to call. Germline CDR1 is SEHNR and CDR2 is FQNEAQ (reference sequence). The CDR3 contains 15 residues. The germline V and J ends were trimmed by 1 base and 0 bases, with 7 bases remaining between them. The CDR3 bases are TGTGCCAGCAGCTTAGGGCAGCATAGCAATCAGCCCCAGCATTTT. Residues: CASSLGQHSNQPQHF.

V is TRBV19 and J is TRBJ1-3; D ambiguous. CDR1 LNHDA and CDR2 SQIVND come from the germline V gene (reference sequence). The CDR3 totals 15 residues. V dropped 7 bases and J dropped 3 bases, with 16 bases sitting between them. The CDR3 sequence: CASNFPGLSGNTIYF. CDR3 nucleotide sequence: TGTGCCAGTAATTTCCCGGGATTAAGTGGAAACACCATATATTTT.

The chain couples TRBV18 to TRBJ1-5, with 10 positions matching TRBD1. Germline V gene sequence: CDR1 KGHSH, CDR2 LQKENI. CDR3 size: 20 residues. Trimming at V came to 5 bases and at J to 2 bases, leaving 18 bases not matched to a gene. The CDR3 loop reads CASSSQSGTGARRGNQPQHF. CDR3 bases: TGTGCCAGCTCATCCCAAAGCGGGACAGGGGCCCGGAGGGGCAATCAGCCCCAGCATTTT.

The chain uses TRBV6-4 and TRBJ1-4, with a tentative D call TRBD1 (5 bases). With 2 bases removed from V and 0 bases from J, the gap between germline ends came to 13 bases. Germline loops: CDR1 MRHNA, CDR2 SNTAGT. CDR3 length: 17 amino acids. CDR3 sequence (DNA): TGTGCCAGCAGTGACGTTGACAGCCGAACAACTAATGAAAAACTGTTTTTT. It translates to CASSDVDSRTTNEKLFF.

The chain combines TRBV27 with TRBJ2-5, with D perhaps TRBD2 (6 bases). The CDR3 is 14 amino acids. Deletions cut 1 base from V and 3 bases from J, with 9 bases between. CDR1 and CDR2 (germline): MNHEY, SMNVEV (reference sequence). The CDR3 DNA reads as TGTGCCAGCAGTTTATGGGGGGAAGAAGAGACCCAGTACTTC. Its translation: CASSLWGEEETQYF.

The chain has TRBV10-2 and TRBJ1-2; D perhaps matches TRBD1 (5 bases). Trimming stripped 3 bases from V and 0 bases from J, with 5 bases between. The CDR3 contains 13 residues. Germline V lookup: CDR1 WSHSY, CDR2 SAAADI. CDR3 nucleotide sequence: TGCGCCAGCAGTGAACAGGCTAACTATGGCTACACCTTC. Amino acid sequence: CASSEQANYGYTF.

This chain links TRBV3-1 (or the pseudogene TRBV3-2) with TRBJ1-1; D uncertain. CDR1 is LGHDT, CDR2 YNNKEL, per germline (reference sequence). The CDR3 totals 13 residues. With 1 base removed from V and 5 bases from J, the gap between germline ends came to 8 bases. CDR3 coding DNA: TGTGCCAGCAGCCAAGTAGATGGGACTGAAGCTTTCTTT. It yields the protein CASSQVDGTEAFF.

The rearrangement joins TRBV18 to TRBJ2-1; the D gene is possibly TRBD1 (6 bases). Trimming left V 4 bases short and J 0 bases short, with 10 bases between. The CDR3 is made up of 15 amino acids. Germline V gene sequence: CDR1 KGHSH, CDR2 LQKENI. The CDR3 spells CASSRDIPSYNEQFF. The DNA for the CDR3 is TGTGCCAGCTCACGGGACATCCCCTCCTACAATGAGCAGTTCTTC.

In DNA form, the CDR3 reads TGTGCCAGCAGCTTGGGGACAGAGTTCTATGGCTACACCTTC. It specifies CASSLGTEFYGYTF. The chain links TRBV7-2 to TRBJ1-2; 7 bases match TRBD1. J was trimmed by 4 bases and V by 3 bases; bases with no gene match: 5. The CDR3 consists of 14 residues. Germline loops: CDR1 SGHTA, CDR2 FQGNSA. Looking up the rest from reference TRBV7-2 and TRBJ1-2 gives the full variable domain: GAGVSQSPSNKVTEKGKDVELRCDPISGHTALYWYRQSLGQGLEFLIYFQGNSAPDKSGLPSDRFSAERTGGSVSTLTIQRTQQEDSAVYLCASSLGTEFYGYTFGSGTRLTVV.

This clone was detected once. The CDR3 region has the DNA TGCGCCAGCAGCTTGCTACCGGACTCCTATAATTCACCCCTCCACTTT. Its protein product is CASSLLPDSYNSPLHF. The rearrangement joins TRBV5-1 to TRBJ1-6; no clear D. Deletions cut 1 base from V and 0 bases from J, with 8 bases between. This CDR3 has 16 amino acids. Looked up from germline, CDR1 is SGHRS and CDR2 is YFSETQ.

The CDR3 nucleotides are TGTGCCAGCTCACCACAGGAACGGGGAGAGGGTGAAGCTTTCTTT. Its protein product is CASSPQERGEGEAFF. The V gene is TRBV18, the J gene TRBJ1-1; no clear D. V was pared by 1 base and J by 7 bases, with 16 bases between. This CDR3 has 15 residues. CDR1 and CDR2 (germline): KGHSH, LQKENI.

This clone was detected only a few times. The chain is built from TRBV20-1 and TRBJ1-5; D is uncertain. The CDR3 loop spans 14 amino acids. Trimming removed 3 bases at V and 2 bases at J, with 11 bases between. In germline, CDR1 is DFQATT, CDR2 SNEGSKA (reference sequence). In nucleotides, the CDR3 is TGCAGTGCTAGTGGCGTGGGAGGCAATCAGCCCCAGCATTTT. This encodes CSASGVGGNQPQHF.

This clone was detected only a few times. The V and J genes are TRBV29-1 and TRBJ1-1, with D possibly TRBD1 on 5 matching bases. The CDR3 is made up of 15 amino acids. The V gene's germline CDR1 is SQVTM and CDR2 ANQGSEA. The V end was cut by 4 bases, the J end by 1 base, with 16 bases between. CDR3 bases: TGCAGCGTTGGAGTAGGGGCCTCTCGGAACACTGAAGCTTTCTTT. Encoded protein: CSVGVGASRNTEAFF.

The chain joins TRBV2 to TRBJ2-3; possibly TRBD1 or TRBD2 for D (5 bases each). Trimming stripped 8 bases from V and 3 bases from J, with 12 bases between. This CDR3 comprises 13 residues. The germline V gene has CDR1 SNHLY and CDR2 FYNNEI. The CDR3 loop reads CASGGEGTDTQYF. The DNA of the CDR3 is TGTGCCAGCGGGGGTGAAGGGACAGATACGCAGTATTTT.

As regards this clone: Different DNA sequences within this sample yield the same CDR3. This chain joins TRBV5-1 and TRBJ2-7, with a possible D match to TRBD2 (6 bases). The germline V and J ends were trimmed by 4 bases and 3 bases, with 11 bases remaining between them. The CDR3 totals 13 residues. Germline CDR1 reads SGHRS; CDR2 reads YFSETQ. The CDR3 bases are TGCGCCAGCAGCCTGGAGGGCGGCTACGAGCAGTACTTC. This translates into CASSLEGGYEQYF.

This rearrangement joins TRBV5-4 to TRBJ2-6; no definite D call. CDR3 length equals 15 residues. Trimming shortened V by 1 base and J by 3 bases, and 8 bases separated the two germline ends. Per the germline V gene, CDR1 is SGHNT and CDR2 is YYREEE (reference sequence). CDR3 sequence: CASSLLTSGANVLTF. The CDR3 nucleotides read TGTGCCAGCAGCTTGCTAACCAGTGGGGCCAACGTCCTGACTTTC.

The chain uses TRBV27 and TRBJ1-5; D remains ambiguous. The germline V gene has CDR1 MNHEY and CDR2 SMNVEV (reference sequence). V lost 7 bases and J 0 bases, leaving 16 bases between the germline ends. CDR3 size: 16 residues. The CDR3 sequence: CASTPSWGDSNQPQHF. The DNA for the CDR3 is TGTGCCAGCACCCCTTCGTGGGGAGATAGCAATCAGCCCCAGCATTTT.

This clone was recorded only once. The chain employs TRBV11-2 and TRBJ2-6; D might be TRBD2 (5 bases). The CDR3 spans 18 residues. CDR1 and CDR2 (germline): SGHAT, FQNNGV. The V and J ends lost 0 bases and 1 base respectively, with 13 bases between them. DNA for the CDR3: TGTGCCAGCAGCTTAGATGAGGGAAAGGCGTCTGGGGCCAACGTCCTGACTTTC. Translated, it gives CASSLDEGKASGANVLTF.

This clone was found a few times. This chain joins TRBV5-4 and TRBJ1-1, with TRBD1 as a possible D gene (6 bases). This CDR3 has 17 residues. V was clipped by 1 base and J by 2 bases, with 18 bases between them. CDR1 SGHNT and CDR2 YYREEE come from the germline V gene (reference sequence). For the CDR3, the DNA is TGTGCCAGCAGCTTGCTTGGGGGGCGCGGAGGCAACACTGAAGCTTTCTTT. It is translated as CASSLLGGRGGNTEAFF.

The gene calls are TRBV6-5 and TRBJ1-6, with D perhaps TRBD1 (6 bases). The CDR3 covers 11 residues. Per germline, CDR1 MNHEY and CDR2 SVGAGI. V was pared by 7 bases and J by 13 bases, with 11 bases between. CDR3 bases: TGTGCCAGCACCCAACAGGGCCCCCTCCACTTT. Its translation is CASTQQGPLHF.

The chain links TRBV5-4 to TRBJ1-2; 8 bases match TRBD1. CDR1 is SGHNT and CDR2 is YYREEE in the germline V gene (reference sequence). V was pared by 0 bases and J by 3 bases, with 1 base of the junction left unmatched. This CDR3 spans 14 amino acids. This CDR3 is CASSLGTGYYGYTF. DNA for the CDR3: TGTGCCAGCAGCTTGGGGACAGGGTACTATGGCTACACCTTC.

The chain joins TRBV7-6 to TRBJ1-5; no reliable D call. With 1 base removed from V and 4 bases from J, the gap between germline ends came to 14 bases. CDR1 and CDR2 from the germline V gene are SGHVS and FNYEAQ. The CDR3 extends over 16 amino acids. The CDR3 region is CASSLGSGFGNQPQHF. CDR3 bases: TGTGCCAGCAGCTTAGGGTCTGGCTTCGGGAATCAGCCCCAGCATTTT. Complete variable domain (other parts from reference TRBV7-6 and TRBJ1-5): GAGVSQSPRYKVTKRGQDVALRCDPISGHVSLYWYRQALGQGPEFLTYFNYEAQQDKSGLPNDRFSAERPEGSISTLTIQRTEQRDSAMYRCASSLGSGFGNQPQHFGDGTRLSIL.

Here the CDR3 DNA reads TGCGCCAGCAGCTTGCGGGACAGGGCAACTGAAGCTTTCTTT. Protein product: CASSLRDRATEAFF. The chain uses TRBV4-1 and TRBJ1-1, with 9 bases identical to TRBD1. The CDR3 is 14 residues long. V gave up 5 bases and J gave up 5 bases; unmatched junction bases: 6. The germline V gene has CDR1 MGHRA and CDR2 YSYEKL.